These 26 T cell receptor beta chains were all obtained from the same sample, sequenced in a study of blood T cells in healthy people across ages. Primers used in a second PCR of about 6 to 11 cycles were a sample-barcoded 5' primer and a J-beta primer mix. From the 5' RACE reads, TCRdb called clonotypes with MiXCR, one entry per CDR3 protein. This sample yields around 690,000 distinct CDR3 sequences, of which 45% to 65% are seen a single time; 30% to 45% belongs to the top ten. The specimen was blood. These receptors were collected from a man in his 60s in good health.

This clonotype was counted between two and nine times. The CDR3 region has the DNA TGCAGTGCTTTGGGACCCGGTAACGAGCAGTACTTC. This encodes CSALGPGNEQYF. This sequence joins TRBV20-1 and TRBJ2-7; the D gene could be TRBD1 or TRBD2 (5 bases each). Trimming left V 5 bases short and J 5 bases short, with 13 bases between. Germline V CDR1 and CDR2: DFQATT, SNEGSKA (reference sequence). The CDR3 covers 12 residues.

V gene TRBV5-8 combines with J gene TRBJ2-1; D is unclear. The germline V gene has CDR1 SGHTS and CDR2 YDEGEE. Trimming shortened V by 0 bases and J by 6 bases, and 13 bases separated the two germline ends. This CDR3 comprises 15 residues. The CDR3 protein is CASSLETQVPNEQFF. CDR3 in DNA: TGTGCCAGCAGCTTGGAGACCCAGGTTCCCAATGAGCAGTTCTTC. Using reference TRBV5-8 and TRBJ2-1 for the parts outside the CDR3, the full variable domain is EAGVTQSPTHLIKTRGQQATLRCSPISGHTSVYWYQQALGLGLQFLLWYDEGEERNRGNFPPRFSGRQFPNYSSELNVNALELEDSALYLCASSLETQVPNEQFFGPGTRLTVL.

This clonotype was seen only a few times. The V and J genes are TRBV6-6 and TRBJ2-2; unclear D gene. The germline gives CDR1 MNHNY, CDR2 SVGAGI (reference sequence). The CDR3 runs to 14 residues. V lost 10 bases to trimming and J lost 0 bases, with 12 bases between them. In DNA form, the CDR3 reads TGTGCCATCCCGGCGACGGCGAACACCGGGGAGCTGTTTTTT. Translated: CAIPATANTGELFF.

The V call is TRBV6-2 or TRBV6-3, the J call TRBJ2-7; 7 bases are shared with TRBD2. CDR1 and CDR2 from the germline V gene are MNHEY and SVGEGT. The CDR3 has 15 amino acids. V trimming: 3 bases; J trimming: 4 bases; junction bases outside the gene matches: 9. The CDR3 loop is CASSYGGGFRYEQYF. The CDR3 nucleotides are TGTGCCAGCAGTTATGGGGGGGGGTTTCGATACGAGCAGTACTTC.

A few counts support this clonotype. One end of the junction varies from germline; a read error may be responsible. J is TRBJ1-2 and V is TRBV6-2 or TRBV6-3; 7 bases match TRBD1. This CDR3 comprises 12 residues. Germline-derived CDR1 and CDR2 are MNHEY and SVGEGT. CDR3 protein: CATRQGLYAYTF. DNA of the CDR3: TGTGCCACCCGACAGGGACTGTATGCCTACACCTTC.

This clonotype was observed a few times. The chain links TRBV10-3 to TRBJ1-6, with D maybe TRBD1 (5 bases). CDR3 size: 16 residues. V shed 3 bases and J shed 4 bases, with 13 bases lying between them. The germline V gene encodes CDR1 ENHRY and CDR2 SYGVKD. The CDR3 DNA follows: TGTGCCATCAGTGACGACAGCTTCCAGTATAATTCACCCCTCCACTTT. This gives the protein CAISDDSFQYNSPLHF.

This clonotype was picked up a small number of times. V and J are TRBV14 and TRBJ2-1; unclear D gene. There are 11 residues in the CDR3. Germline values: CDR1 SGHDN, CDR2 FVKESK. Trimming pared 4 bases from V and 8 bases from J, leaving 6 bases between. CDR3 nucleotide sequence: TGTGCCAGCAGCCGACGAGATGAGCAGTTCTTC. The encoded protein is CASSRRDEQFF.

The chain recombines TRBV5-4 with TRBJ2-7; 7 bases fit TRBD1. CDR3 size: 14 residues. Germline CDR1 SGHNT, CDR2 YYREEE (reference sequence). The trim removed 4 bases at V and 2 bases at J, leaving 6 bases unmatched. The CDR3 reads CASSARDSTYEQYF. DNA for the CDR3: TGTGCCAGCAGCGCTCGGGACAGCACCTACGAGCAGTACTTC. Variable domain in full (rest from reference TRBV5-4 and TRBJ2-7): ETGVTQSPTHLIKTRGQQVTLRCSSQSGHNTVSWYQQALGQGPQFIFQYYREEENGRGNFPPRFSGLQFPNYSSELNVNALELDDSALYLCASSARDSTYEQYFGPGTRLTVT.

This clonotype was counted a single time. The rearrangement uses TRBV2 and TRBJ2-1, with D perhaps TRBD1 (6 bases). The CDR3 totals 12 residues. Trimming took 6 bases from V and 9 from J, leaving 12 bases between them. Germline assignment: CDR1 SNHLY and CDR2 FYNNEI. Here the CDR3 reads CASSRQVGEQFF. CDR3 coding DNA: TGTGCCAGCAGCAGACAGGTTGGTGAGCAGTTCTTC.

As DNA, the CDR3 is TGTGCCAGCGATCGACAGGGGCTGGACTATGGCTACACCTTC. Translation: CASDRQGLDYGYTF. The chain recombines TRBV6-1 with TRBJ1-2; TRBD1 matches 8 bases. Trimming removed 8 bases from V and 3 bases from J; junction bases left unmatched: 8. The germline gives CDR1 MNHNS, CDR2 SASEGT. CDR3 size: 14 residues.

J is TRBJ1-2 and V is TRBV25-1, with D possibly matching TRBD1 (5 bases). V gave up 4 bases and J gave up 3 bases, with 15 bases separating them. This CDR3 has 15 amino acids. The germline gives CDR1 MGHDK, CDR2 SYGVNS. CDR3 residues: CASSAYTGLDYGYTF. DNA for the CDR3: TGTGCCAGCAGTGCATACACGGGGCTGGACTATGGCTACACCTTC.

This clonotype was recorded a few times. This rearrangement joins TRBV9 to TRBJ2-4, with D unresolved. The end of the DNA is better explained by TRBJ2-5, so the J call may be wrong. The CDR3 totals 13 residues. Germline V gene sequence: CDR1 SGDLS, CDR2 YYNGEE. CDR3 loop: CASSISQQETQYF. The CDR3 DNA reads as TGTGCCAGCAGCATTTCGCAGCAAGAGACCCAGTACTTC.

This clonotype showed up just a few times. This rearrangement joins TRBV4-2 to TRBJ2-1; D is perhaps TRBD1 (6 bases). There are 14 residues in the CDR3. V gave up 1 base and J gave up 12 bases, with 16 bases separating them. CDR1 and CDR2 (germline): LGHNA, YNFKEQ. The CDR3, as DNA: TGTGCCAGCAGCCAAGCCGGACAGCTACGTAGGCAGTTCTTC. Protein sequence: CASSQAGQLRRQFF.

The rearrangement joins TRBV27 to TRBJ2-5; D tentatively reads TRBD1 or TRBD2 (5 bases each). The V and J ends lost 3 bases and 7 bases respectively, with 33 bases between them. This CDR3 contains 20 residues. CDR1 MNHEY and CDR2 SMNVEV come from the germline V gene (reference sequence). CDR3 sequence reads: CASSLITARERRQRGGTQYF. The DNA of the CDR3 is TGTGCCAGCAGTTTGATCACCGCCAGGGAACGCCGTCAGAGAGGAGGGACCCAGTACTTC.

With respect to this clonotype: This sequence may be a read error, since a much larger clone differs from it by one base. The chain joins TRBV20-1 to TRBJ1-2, with TRBD1 matching over 7 bases. In germline, CDR1 is DFQATT, CDR2 SNEGSKA (reference sequence). CDR3 length equals 13 residues. CDR3 sequence reads: CRARTGANYGYTF. The CDR3 DNA follows: TGCAGGGCTAGAACAGGGGCTAACTATGGCTACACCTTC.

The V gene is TRBV11-2, the J gene TRBJ2-7; 8 nucleotides agree with TRBD1. The CDR3 consists of 14 residues. The V gene's germline CDR1 is SGHAT and CDR2 FQNNGV. The J segment lost 4 bases and the V segment lost 5 bases, leaving 7 bases of the junction unmatched. Here the CDR3 DNA reads TGTGCCAGCAGCATCAGCAGGGGGCAATACGAGCAGTACTTC. Encoded protein: CASSISRGQYEQYF.

This clonotype showed up many times. The chain recombines TRBV5-1 with TRBJ1-1; D gene uncertain. In germline, CDR1 is SGHRS, CDR2 YFSETQ. This CDR3 spans 13 amino acids. V lost 2 bases and J lost 5, with 10 bases in between. CDR3 loop: CASSFTTLTEAFF. Written as DNA, the CDR3 is TGCGCCAGCAGCTTTACGACATTAACTGAAGCTTTCTTT.

This clonotype occurred once. This chain connects TRBV5-1 to TRBJ2-1; TRBD1 aligns across 7 bases. This CDR3 region has 17 residues. After removal of 4 bases from V and 7 bases from J, the junction contained 17 bases not matched to a gene. Germline assignment: CDR1 SGHRS and CDR2 YFSETQ. CDR3 DNA: TGCGCCAGCAGCCTAATGACAGGGCAGGGGTCGGGAAATGAGCAGTTCTTC. As protein: CASSLMTGQGSGNEQFF. Using reference TRBV5-1 and TRBJ2-1 for the parts outside the CDR3, the full variable domain is KAGVTQTPRYLIKTRGQQVTLSCSPISGHRSVSWYQQTPGQGLQFLFEYFSETQRNKGNFPGRFSGRQFSNSRSEMNVSTLELGDSALYLCASSLMTGQGSGNEQFFGPGTRLTVL.

This chain connects TRBV5-1 to TRBJ2-1, with 7 bases that match TRBD2. V lost 4 bases and J lost 4; bases outside the gene matches: 5. Germline assignment: CDR1 SGHRS and CDR2 YFSETQ. CDR3 length equals 14 residues. The CDR3 DNA sequence: TGCGCCAGCAGCGACATAGCGGGTTACAATGAGCAGTTCTTC. This sequence encodes CASSDIAGYNEQFF.

The rearrangement uses TRBV6-1 and TRBJ1-2, with 9 bases matching TRBD1. V shed 6 bases and J 7 bases; nucleotides not matched to a gene: 3. Germline values: CDR1 MNHNS, CDR2 SASEGT. This CDR3 comprises 12 residues. The CDR3 sequence: CASRGTGSGYTF. The CDR3 nucleotides are TGTGCCAGCAGGGGGACAGGGTCTGGCTACACCTTC.

The V gene is TRBV12-3 or TRBV12-4, the J gene TRBJ2-1; 9 positions match TRBD1. Germline trimming cut 6 bases from V and 7 bases from J; bases unmatched to any gene: 10. The CDR3 runs to 15 residues. The DNA for the CDR3 is TGTGCCAGCAGCGGGTGGGACAGGGAAGCTAATGAGCAGTTCTTC. Residues: CASSGWDREANEQFF.

About this clonotype itself: A much larger clone differs from this one at a single base, so this may be a read error. The rearrangement links TRBV6-1 to TRBJ1-6, with 8 bases identical to TRBD1. The V segment lost 6 bases and the J segment 9 bases; nucleotides outside the gene matches: 16. This CDR3 is built from 17 residues. Germline V gene data show CDR1 as MNHNS and CDR2 as SASEGT. CDR3 sequence reads: CASRLGQGALSVSPLHF. The CDR3 nucleotides read TGTGCCAGCAGGTTGGGGCAGGGGGCTCTCTCTGTTTCACCCCTCCACTTT.

This clonotype showed up just a few times. This chain joins TRBV18 and TRBJ2-5; D possibly uses TRBD1 or TRBD2 (5 bases each). Germline V lookup: CDR1 KGHSH, CDR2 LQKENI. There are 16 residues in the CDR3. Trimming took 0 bases from V and 5 from J, leaving 16 bases between them. The CDR3 spells CASSPPNTGHRETQYF. The CDR3 coding sequence is TGTGCCAGCTCACCACCAAATACGGGGCACAGGGAGACCCAGTACTTC.

V usage is TRBV10-3 and J usage is TRBJ2-7, with D maybe TRBD1 (6 bases). The CDR3 runs to 12 residues. With 2 bases removed from V and 6 bases from J, the gap between germline ends came to 8 bases. Germline V gene data show CDR1 as ENHRY and CDR2 as SYGVKD. In nucleotides, the CDR3 is TGTGCCATCAGTGAGACGGACAGCGAGCAGTACTTC. Protein sequence: CAISETDSEQYF.

The rearrangement joins TRBV3-1 to TRBJ2-1; D is tentatively TRBD1 or TRBD2 (5 bases each). CDR3 length: 17 residues. CDR1 is LGHDT and CDR2 is YNNKEL in the germline V gene (reference sequence). Trimming left V 3 bases short and J 10 bases short, with 25 bases between. The CDR3 loop reads CASSHWGPIGKRKEQFF. The CDR3 bases are TGTGCCAGCAGCCACTGGGGACCGATTGGCAAGAGAAAGGAGCAGTTCTTC.

Note on this clonotype: The junction differs from germline at one of its ends, possibly a read error. The chain has TRBV3-1 and TRBJ2-7; 9 nucleotides align to TRBD1. CDR1 and CDR2 (germline): LGHDT, YNNKEL (reference sequence). The CDR3 covers 15 residues. Here the CDR3 reads CAGSLPGQGPYEQYF. The CDR3 bases are TGTGCCGGCAGTCTACCGGGACAGGGCCCCTACGAGCAGTACTTC.